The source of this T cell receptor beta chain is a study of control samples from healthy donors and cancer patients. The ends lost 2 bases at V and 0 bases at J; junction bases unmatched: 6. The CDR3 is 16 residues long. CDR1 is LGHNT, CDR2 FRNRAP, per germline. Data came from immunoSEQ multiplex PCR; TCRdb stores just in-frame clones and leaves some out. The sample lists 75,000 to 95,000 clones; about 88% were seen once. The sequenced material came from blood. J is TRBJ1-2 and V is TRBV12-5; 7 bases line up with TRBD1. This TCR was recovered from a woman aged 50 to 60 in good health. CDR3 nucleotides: TGTGCTAGTGGTTTGCCTGACAGGGCGTCTAACTATGGCTACACCTTC. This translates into CASGLPDRASNYGYTF.